This TCR beta chain was recorded in a study of early T cells in non-severe SARS-CoV-2 infection. Looking at the study overall: Sequencing targeted bulk RNA from unsorted whole blood, leaving chains unpaired.

This CDR3 is 16 amino acids long. Germline V gives CDR1 LGHNA, CDR2 YSLEER. The ends lost 4 bases at V and 6 bases at J; junction bases unmatched: 12. The table lists this clonotype with many counts. Its specificity is not known. As part of library construction, unique molecular identifiers were attached to individual cDNA molecules. TCRdb redid the calling of the 5' RACE reads with MiXCR, one entry per CDR3 protein. The sample includes under 70,000 distinct CDR3 sequences, around 5.7% seen only once; the top ten take 3% to 4%. Broader study findings: Using VDJdb, the matching emphasized anti-spike CD8 responses while missing private and CD4 specificities.

This TCR came from an adult who was a healthcare worker with PCR-confirmed SARS-CoV-2 infection or an uninfected control (not recorded which). The source material was whole blood, sampled at baseline. The V gene is TRBV4-3, the J gene TRBJ2-7, with 10 bases that match TRBD1. For the CDR3, the DNA is TGCGCCAGCAGCCTCCAGGCCGGGACAGGGGTGGTCGAGCAGTACTTC. Its protein product is CASSLQAGTGVVEQYF.